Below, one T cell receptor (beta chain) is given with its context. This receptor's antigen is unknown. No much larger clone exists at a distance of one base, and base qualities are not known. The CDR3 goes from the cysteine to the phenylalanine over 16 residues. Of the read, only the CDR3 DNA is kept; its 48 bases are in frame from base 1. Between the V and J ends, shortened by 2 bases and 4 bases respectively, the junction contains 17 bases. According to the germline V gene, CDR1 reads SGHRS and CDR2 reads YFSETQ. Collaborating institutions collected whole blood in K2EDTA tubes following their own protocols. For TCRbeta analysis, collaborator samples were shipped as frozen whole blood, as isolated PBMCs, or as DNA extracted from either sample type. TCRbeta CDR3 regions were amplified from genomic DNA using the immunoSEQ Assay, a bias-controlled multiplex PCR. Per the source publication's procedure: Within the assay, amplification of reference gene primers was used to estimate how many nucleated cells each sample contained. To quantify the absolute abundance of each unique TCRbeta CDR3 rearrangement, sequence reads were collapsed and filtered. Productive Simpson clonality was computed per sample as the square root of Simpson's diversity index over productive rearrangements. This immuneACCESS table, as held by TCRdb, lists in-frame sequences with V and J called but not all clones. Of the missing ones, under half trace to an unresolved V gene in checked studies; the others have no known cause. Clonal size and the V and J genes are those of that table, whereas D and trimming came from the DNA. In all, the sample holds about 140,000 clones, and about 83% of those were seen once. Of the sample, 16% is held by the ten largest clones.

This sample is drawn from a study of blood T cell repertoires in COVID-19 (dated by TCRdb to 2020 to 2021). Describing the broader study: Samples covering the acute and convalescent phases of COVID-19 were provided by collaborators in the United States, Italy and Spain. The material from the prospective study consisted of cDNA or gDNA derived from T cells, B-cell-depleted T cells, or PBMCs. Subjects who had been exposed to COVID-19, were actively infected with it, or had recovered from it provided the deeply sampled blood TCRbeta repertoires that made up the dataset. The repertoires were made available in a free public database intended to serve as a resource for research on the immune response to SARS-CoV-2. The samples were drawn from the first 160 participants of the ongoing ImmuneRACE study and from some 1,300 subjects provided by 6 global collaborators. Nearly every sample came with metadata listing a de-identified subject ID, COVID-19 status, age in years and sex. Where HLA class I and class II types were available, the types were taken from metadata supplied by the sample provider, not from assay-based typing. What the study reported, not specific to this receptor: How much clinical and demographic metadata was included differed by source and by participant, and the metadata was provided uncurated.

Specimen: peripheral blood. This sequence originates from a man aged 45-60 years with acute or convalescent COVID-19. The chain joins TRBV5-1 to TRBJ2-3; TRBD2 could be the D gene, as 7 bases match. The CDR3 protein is CASSFSEGGAADTQYF. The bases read TGCGCCAGCAGCTTCAGTGAAGGGGGGGCTGCAGATACGCAGTATTTT.